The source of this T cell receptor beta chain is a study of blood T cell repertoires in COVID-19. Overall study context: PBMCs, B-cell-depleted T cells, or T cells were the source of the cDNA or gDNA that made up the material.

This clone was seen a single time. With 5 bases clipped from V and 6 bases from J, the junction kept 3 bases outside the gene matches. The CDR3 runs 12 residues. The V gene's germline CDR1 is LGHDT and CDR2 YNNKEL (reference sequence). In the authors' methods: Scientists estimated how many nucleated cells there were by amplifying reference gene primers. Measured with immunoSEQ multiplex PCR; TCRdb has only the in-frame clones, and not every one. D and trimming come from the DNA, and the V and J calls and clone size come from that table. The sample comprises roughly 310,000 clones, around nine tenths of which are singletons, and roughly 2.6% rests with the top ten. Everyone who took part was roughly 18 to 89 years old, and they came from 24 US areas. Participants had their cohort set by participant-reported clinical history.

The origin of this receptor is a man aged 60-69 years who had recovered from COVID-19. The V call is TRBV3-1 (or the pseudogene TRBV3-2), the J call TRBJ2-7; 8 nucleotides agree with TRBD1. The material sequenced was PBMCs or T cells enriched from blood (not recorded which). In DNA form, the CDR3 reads TGTGCCAGCAGCTACAGGGGGTCCGAGCAGTACTTC. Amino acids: CASSYRGSEQYF.